This is a list of T cell receptor beta chains from one sample in a study of early T cells in non-severe SARS-CoV-2 infection. From the 5' RACE reads, TCRdb called clonotypes with MiXCR, one entry per CDR3 protein. The table lists tens of thousands of distinct CDR3 sequences, 3.5% to 5.5% of them singletons. Sequenced: whole blood. Receptors originate from an adult who was a healthcare worker with PCR-confirmed SARS-CoV-2 infection or an uninfected control (not recorded which). The CDR3 runs from the conserved cysteine through the conserved F or W. A D gene is named only where the DNA matches it firmly. Size tells how often a clone was seen (once, few, many) or the class of an expanded clone, and some rows leave it out.

>13|many|TRBV6-2/TRBV6-3|TRBJ1-1|TRBD1
CASSSDRGTEAFF
TGTGCCAGCAGCTCAGACAGGGGCACTGAAGCTTTCTTT
>12|many|TRBV30|TRBJ1-2|TRBD1
CASRGPVGGYTF
TGTGCCTCTAGGGGGCCAGTTGGTGGCTACACCTTC
>15|NA|TRBV7-9|TRBJ2-7|NA
CASSLPSSGPYEQYF
TGTGCCAGCAGCTTACCGTCCAGCGGACCCTACGAGCAGTACTTC
>16|few|TRBV5-1|TRBJ2-4|NA
CASSLEASRAKNIQYF
TGCGCCAGCAGCTTGGAGGCTTCCCGAGCCAAAAACATTCAGTACTTC
>17|NA|TRBV5-1|TRBJ2-3|TRBD2
CASSLAQTSGGSDTQYF
TGCGCCAGCAGCTTGGCCCAGACTAGCGGGGGGTCAGATACGCAGTATTTT
>16|NA|TRBV7-9|TRBJ2-3|NA
CASSLDLPGSVDTQYF
TGTGCCAGCAGCTTAGACCTCCCAGGGTCCGTTGATACGCAGTATTTT
>13|many|TRBV15|TRBJ2-7|NA
CATSRSRDYEQYF
TGTGCCACCAGCAGAAGTAGAGACTACGAGCAGTACTTC
>19|NA|TRBV4-1|TRBJ2-6|TRBD2
CASSQGLAGGTTGANVPTF
TGCGCCAGCAGCCAAGGGCTAGCGGGGGGAACTACTGGGGCCAACGTCCCGACTTTC
>17|many|TRBV11-2|TRBJ1-1|NA
CASSSPSADFMNTEAFF
TGTGCCAGCAGTTCCCCATCAGCGGATTTTATGAACACTGAAGCTTTCTTT
>12|many|TRBV11-2|TRBJ2-3|NA
CASSLAGNTQYF
TGTGCCAGCAGCTTAGCGGGAAATACGCAGTATTTT
>13|many|TRBV20-1|TRBJ1-2|NA
CSARGPAKGGYTF
TGCAGTGCTAGGGGGCCCGCGAAGGGAGGCTACACCTTC
>15|many|TRBV7-9|TRBJ2-2|NA
CASSPGSITGGELFF
TGTGCCAGCAGCCCCGGGTCCATAACTGGCGGGGAGCTGTTTTTT
>16|NA|TRBV11-2|TRBJ2-7|NA
CASSLGGRGGTYEQYF
TGTGCCAGCAGCTTAGGAGGGCGGGGAGGTACCTACGAGCAGTACTTC
>16|many|TRBV7-9|TRBJ2-1|NA
CASSLSFRGDHNEQFF
TGTGCCAGCAGCCTTTCATTCAGGGGGGACCACAATGAGCAGTTCTTC
>15|many|TRBV19|TRBJ2-3|TRBD2
CASSYLAGGADTQYF
TGTGCCAGTAGTTACTTAGCGGGAGGCGCGGATACGCAGTATTTT
>13|many|TRBV5-4|TRBJ2-7|NA
CASSDTRGYEQYF
TGTGCCAGCAGCGATACAAGGGGGTACGAGCAGTACTTC
>13|many|TRBV5-4|TRBJ2-7|TRBD1
CASRAGTEYEQYF
TGTGCCAGCAGAGCCGGGACAGAGTACGAGCAGTACTTC
>12|many|TRBV6-1|TRBJ1-2|NA
CASSETAYGYTF
TGTGCCAGCAGTGAGACAGCCTATGGCTACACCTTC
>11|few|TRBV12-3/TRBV12-4|TRBJ2-1|NA
CASSLRTHQFF
TGTGCCAGCAGTCTCCGGACACACCAGTTCTTC
>13|many|TRBV7-2|TRBJ2-3|NA
CASSQEFTDTQYF
TGTGCCAGCAGCCAGGAGTTCACAGATACGCAGTATTTT
>15|many|TRBV12-3/TRBV12-4|TRBJ1-6|NA
CASSLVWGAEGPLHF
TGTGCCAGCAGTTTAGTTTGGGGGGCGGAGGGACCCCTCCACTTT
>15|many|TRBV20-1|TRBJ2-6|NA
CSASSRLSGANVLTF
TGCAGTGCTTCCTCTCGACTCTCTGGGGCCAACGTCCTGACTTTC
>16|many|TRBV24-1|TRBJ2-1|NA
CATSDSLGGQWNEQFF
TGTGCCACCAGTGATTCCCTAGGGGGGCAATGGAATGAGCAGTTCTTC
>14|many|TRBV7-9|TRBJ1-2|TRBD1
CASRDRGDGFGYTF
TGTGCCAGCAGGGACAGGGGCGACGGGTTTGGCTACACCTTC
>14|many|TRBV5-4|TRBJ2-3|NA
CASSFQGRQDTQYF
TGTGCCAGCAGCTTTCAGGGGCGGCAAGATACGCAGTATTTT
>12|many|TRBV2|TRBJ1-1|TRBD1
CASRGTGTRAFF
TGTGCCAGCAGGGGGACAGGGACGAGAGCTTTCTTT
>15|many|TRBV6-5|TRBJ2-7|NA
CASIPRGRGTYEQYF
TGTGCCAGCATTCCCCGAGGGAGAGGAACTTACGAGCAGTACTTC
>16|many|TRBV12-3/TRBV12-4|TRBJ2-3|NA
CASLTSPGLRTDTQYF
TGTGCCAGCTTAACGAGCCCCGGCCTACGCACAGATACGCAGTATTTT
>14|many|TRBV7-9|TRBJ2-7|TRBD1
CASSLAQGDYEQYF
TGTGCCAGCAGCTTAGCACAGGGGGACTACGAGCAGTACTTC
>15|many|TRBV3-1|TRBJ1-2|TRBD1
CASSHSRGGYYGYTF
TGTGCCAGCAGCCATTCCAGGGGGGGGTATTATGGCTACACCTTC
>14|many|TRBV2|TRBJ1-2|TRBD1
CASSEESTGDGYTF
TGTGCCAGCAGTGAAGAATCTACAGGGGATGGCTACACCTTC
>15|few|TRBV5-4|TRBJ1-2|NA
CASADSLGRDFGYTF
TGTGCCAGCGCGGACTCCCTCGGCAGGGACTTTGGCTACACCTTC
>16|few|TRBV11-2|TRBJ2-6|NA
CASSLVGAFGANVLTF
TGTGCCAGCAGCTTAGTAGGCGCCTTTGGGGCCAACGTCCTGACTTTC
>14|many|TRBV28|TRBJ2-7|NA
CASGYRDNSYEQYF
TGTGCCAGCGGGTACCGGGACAACTCCTACGAGCAGTACTTC
>12|few|TRBV7-3|TRBJ2-3|NA
CASAKGADTQYF
TGTGCCAGCGCGAAGGGCGCGGATACGCAGTATTTT